This record concerns one T cell receptor beta chain sequence. Its antigen is not yet known. One base away there is no much larger clone; base qualities are not given. The sample is drawn from a study of vaccination and CD4 T cells after COVID-19 (dated by TCRdb to between 2022 and 2023). Study-wide context: Every convalescent patient had a positive nasal swab PCR test for SARS-CoV-2, with mild disease in 8 to 10 patients and severe disease in one. The convalescent cohort comprised six males and four females, including two Hispanic individuals, seven Caucasians, two Asians and one multiracial person. Two doses of either the Pfizer-BioNTech BNT162b2 vaccine (n=8) or the Moderna mRNA-1273 vaccine (n=2) were administered to participants. Post-COVID blood samples from convalescent patients were collected a median of around 100 days after diagnosis, with a range of 35 to 161 days. Post-vaccine blood samples were taken a median of roughly 75 days after the second vaccine dose, with a range of roughly 14 to 241 days. The cultures were stimulated with overlapping spike peptide pools from SARS-CoV-2 and from the common cold coronaviruses HCoV-NL63, HCoV-OC43 and HCoV-229E. Control cultures used a CEFX viral epitope pool as positive control, an HIV-1 Nef peptide pool as negative control, or no peptide. In 10 COVID-19 convalescent patients and a few infection-naive healthy vaccine recipients, the spike-specific CD4+ TCR repertoire before mRNA vaccination was compared with the repertoire after mRNA vaccination. Results the study describes overall, beyond this receptor: In convalescent patients, nearly all vaccine-specific clones (304 of 307) were found to be mono-reactive for SARS-CoV-2 spike rather than cross-reactive with common cold coronaviruses. In convalescent patients, a median roughly 88% of post-vaccine SARS-CoV-2-reactive clones were detected only after vaccination, suggesting vaccine-specific priming. The median number of SARS-CoV-2-reactive clonotypes rose from 20 to 25 after infection to 38 after vaccination, but the change was not significant. The number of convalescent patients in the study was relatively small, and the study did not examine early timepoints following natural infection.

What the treatment or condition label conveys for this sample: roughly 11-day PBMC culture with coronavirus spike peptide pools or control peptides (ViraFEST assay). The ViraFEST assay was used in the study, in which antigen-specific T cells were expanded with peptide pools and expanded clonotypes were subsequently identified by TCR sequencing. The convalescent patients' positive SARS-CoV-2 PCR tests fell between March and December 2020, which was before the Alpha, Beta and Delta variants emerged in the United States. Some 2 million PBMCs per well were cultured in IMDM with approximately 5.5% human AB serum and 8 to 10 IU/ml IL-2, plus 10 ug/ml peptide pools. Half of the culture medium was replaced with fresh IL-2-containing medium on days 3 and 7. After 10 days of culture, CD4+ T cells were isolated by negative selection with the EasySep CD4+ T cell isolation kit. PBMCs were separated from whole blood using Ficoll-Paque Plus gradient centrifugation and then either used fresh or cryopreserved at -140C. Culture conditions were generally each tested in triplicate wells.

Between the V and J ends, shortened by 5 bases and 6 bases respectively, the junction contains 20 bases. The CDR3, cysteine through phenylalanine, is 15 amino acids long. Only CDR3 DNA remains: 45 bases, in frame from the first base. The germline V gene (reference sequence) yields GTSNPN for CDR1 and SVGIG for CDR2. Library creation used PCR. DNA from cultured CD4+ T cells was subjected to TCR sequencing with the Oncomine TCR Beta short-read assay at the Johns Hopkins FTIC core. Genomic DNA was extracted from the cultured CD4+ T cells with the QIAamp micro DNA kit. The Oncomine TCR Beta libraries from cultured CD4+ T cells were pooled using unique dual indexes and then sequenced on an Illumina iSeq 100. In the source study's methods: Non-productive sequences were filtered out, and CDR3s that did not start with C, did not end with F or W, or were shorter than 7 amino acids were discarded. The MANAFEST web application identified antigen-specific clonotypes by comparing peptide-stimulated wells against reference wells and other culture wells. An FDR below 0.05, an odds ratio above 5, and a productive frequency above 0.1% in at least two of three replicate wells were required for clones to be considered positive. Cross-reactive clonotypes were defined as significantly expanded in both SARS-CoV-2 spike wells and at least one common cold coronavirus spike condition. Levenshtein distances (stringdist) and unrooted phylogenetic trees (ape) in R version 3.6.1 were used to assess CDR3 homology. TCRdb applied fastp at Q25 and MiXCR to the public reads, then kept only in-frame beta chains. Here each entry gathers all rows of one CDR3 protein and keeps the most common genes and DNA. For this entry, the V and J calls and clone size follow TCRdb and not the study's own pipeline. For this sample the table gives some 10,000 distinct CDR3 sequences, of which around 43% were detected only once. The ten largest account for over 25% of the sample.

This chain is built from TRBV30 and TRBJ1-5; 6 matching bases give a weak D call of TRBD1. The receptor was derived from a human donor who had recovered from COVID-19. The sequenced sample was CD4+ T cells from blood, cultured in vitro. At the DNA level, the sequence is TGTGCCTGGTTCCCGGGGGGCGCCTATGGTCAGCCCCAGCATTTT. This translates into CAWFPGGAYGQPQHF.